Presented here are 24 T cell receptor beta chains from one specimen sequenced in a study of blood T cell repertoires in COVID-19 (dated by TCRdb to between 2020 and 2021). The method behind the library was the immunoSEQ multiplex PCR assay. The immuneACCESS repertoire file appears here via TCRdb, limited to in-frame rearrangements. These files lack a portion of the clones; in checked studies, under half of the deficit traces to unresolved V genes, and the cause of the others is not known. Recorded for this sample are about 300,000 clones; more than 75% of them occurred a single time. About 1.4% of the sample goes to the ten largest clones. The sample comprised peripheral blood. The origin of the receptors is a woman aged 40 to 50 who had recovered from COVID-19.

This clone was counted ten times or more. The CDR3 spells CASRFRTALSGYTF. The CDR3 DNA is TGTGCCAGCAGATTCCGGACAGCTCTCTCTGGCTACACCTTC. The chain joins TRBV6-5 to TRBJ1-2, with D possibly TRBD1 on 6 matching bases. Germline V gene sequence: CDR1 MNHEY, CDR2 SVGAGI. This CDR3 has 14 amino acids. Deletions cut 6 bases from V and 7 bases from J, with 18 bases between.

This rearrangement joins TRBV7-9 to TRBJ1-1; 9 positions agree with TRBD1. Losses at the gene ends were 5 bases for V and 11 bases for J; bases not matched to a gene: 6. The CDR3 runs to 12 residues. Germline CDR1 reads SEHNR; CDR2 reads FQNEAQ (reference sequence). CDR3 DNA sequence: TGTGCCAGCAGCCCCTACAGGGGGCTTGCTTTCTTT. Protein sequence: CASSPYRGLAFF.

This sequence joins TRBV6-5 and TRBJ1-2, with D hard to call. The CDR3 consists of 13 residues. Trimming took off 6 bases at V and 4 bases at J, with 12 bases between the two ends. Germline CDR1 and CDR2: MNHEY and SVGAGI. This CDR3 is CASRIPGSYGYTF. CDR3 nucleotide sequence: TGTGCCAGCAGAATCCCCGGGAGCTATGGCTACACCTTC.

The chain employs TRBV9 and TRBJ2-1; 12 bases fit TRBD2. The V and J ends lost 3 bases and 8 bases, in that order; junction bases with no gene match: 9. CDR1 is SGDLS, CDR2 YYNGEE, per germline. The CDR3 has 16 amino acids. In DNA, the CDR3 is TGTGCCAGCAGCGCCCGAGCTAGCGGGGGGGTCGATGAGCAGTTCTTC. Translated, it gives CASSARASGGVDEQFF.

The chain couples TRBV2 to TRBJ1-5; no reliable D call. This CDR3 region has 13 residues. Trimming shortened V by 3 bases and J by 4 bases, and 7 bases separated the two germline ends. Germline CDR1 and CDR2: SNHLY and FYNNEI. This chain's CDR3 is CASSDEGNQPQHF. In nucleotides, the CDR3 is TGTGCCAGCAGTGATGAGGGAAATCAGCCCCAGCATTTT.

The chain uses TRBV5-1 and TRBJ2-7; D uncertain. Germline V lookup: CDR1 SGHRS, CDR2 YFSETQ. The CDR3 has 14 residues. V lost 0 bases to trimming and J lost 0 bases, with 7 bases between them. This CDR3 is CASSLEAASYEQYF. CDR3 nucleotide sequence: TGCGCCAGCAGCTTGGAGGCGGCCTCCTACGAGCAGTACTTC.

The chain recombines TRBV20-1 with TRBJ1-2; 9 bases are a match to TRBD1. V was pared by 6 bases and J by 6 bases, with 2 bases of the junction left unmatched. CDR3 length: 11 residues. The germline V gene encodes CDR1 DFQATT and CDR2 SNEGSKA (reference sequence). The CDR3 coding sequence is TGCAGTGCGGGGACAGGGAATGGCTACACCTTC. Protein product: CSAGTGNGYTF.

Regarding this clone: An end of the junction differs from the germline gene, which may be a read error. The rearrangement uses TRBV6-5 and TRBJ2-1, with D possibly matching TRBD1 (6 bases). Per the germline V gene, CDR1 is MNHEY and CDR2 is SVGAGI. The CDR3 has 16 amino acids. The CDR3 DNA reads TGTGCCAGCAGTTACTCGTCTACAGGGTGGAACAATCAGCAGTTCTTC. Protein product: CASSYSSTGWNNQQFF.

CDR3: CAWSLMSGGNSPLHF. DNA of the CDR3: TGTGCCTGGAGTCTTATGTCAGGGGGAAATTCACCCCTCCACTTT. The chain joins TRBV30 to TRBJ1-6, with 7 positions matching TRBD1. This CDR3 has 15 residues. Trimming cost V 2 bases and J 7 bases; bases outside gene matches: 8. CDR1 is GTSNPN and CDR2 is SVGIG in the germline V gene (reference sequence).

There are a few counts of this clone. This rearrangement joins TRBV5-6 to TRBJ1-6, with 9 bases aligning to TRBD1. Germline V lookup: CDR1 SGHDT, CDR2 YYEEEE. With 2 bases clipped from V and 7 bases from J, the junction kept 4 bases outside the gene matches. This CDR3 contains 15 residues. CDR3 coding DNA: TGTGCCAGCAGCTTAGGACAGGGGAGGAATTCACCCCTCCACTTT. Its translation: CASSLGQGRNSPLHF.

The V gene is TRBV5-1, the J gene TRBJ2-2; 7 bases line up with TRBD1. CDR3 length equals 15 residues. Germline CDR1 and CDR2: SGHRS and YFSETQ. Unmatched junction bases numbered 7, after V lost 2 bases and J lost 6 bases. This chain's CDR3 is CASSFSPGTAGELFF. In DNA, the CDR3 is TGCGCCAGCAGCTTTTCCCCCGGGACAGCCGGGGAGCTGTTTTTT.

V is TRBV11-2 and J is TRBJ1-1; no reliable D call. This CDR3 comprises 13 residues. CDR1 and CDR2 from the germline V gene are SGHAT and FQNNGV. V was cut by 1 base and J by 4 bases, with 7 bases left in between. In nucleotides, the CDR3 is TGTGCCAGCAGCTTAGTTCGGGGCACTGAAGCTTTCTTT. It specifies CASSLVRGTEAFF.

This chain connects TRBV15 to TRBJ1-1; D is ambiguous. With 0 bases removed from V and 6 bases from J, the gap between germline ends came to 17 bases. Per the germline V gene, CDR1 is LNHNV and CDR2 is YYDKDF (reference sequence). This CDR3 is 16 amino acids long. The CDR3 protein is CATSRDRIGPGAEAFF. CDR3 bases: TGTGCCACCAGCAGAGATAGAATAGGCCCTGGAGCTGAAGCTTTCTTT.

This chain joins TRBV5-4 and TRBJ2-1; TRBD2 aligns across 9 bases. Germline V gene lookup returns CDR1 SGHNT and CDR2 YYREEE (reference sequence). This CDR3 is built from 14 residues. Germline trimming cut 6 bases from V and 10 bases from J; bases unmatched to any gene: 11. The CDR3 DNA sequence: TGTGCCAGCACCTTTGTAGCGGGGGCTCGAGAGCAGTTCTTC. Amino acid sequence: CASTFVAGAREQFF.

The chain recombines TRBV4-3 with TRBJ1-2; D perhaps matches TRBD1 (6 bases). The CDR3 spans 15 residues. V was trimmed by 1 base and J by 3 bases, leaving 12 bases between them. Germline CDR1 is LGHNA and CDR2 is YSLEER. The CDR3 loop is CASSQVDRLDYGYTF. DNA for the CDR3: TGCGCCAGCAGCCAAGTTGACAGGCTTGACTATGGCTACACCTTC.

V usage is TRBV9 and J usage is TRBJ2-7; D possibly corresponds to TRBD1 (5 bases). Trimming took 1 base from V and 1 from J, leaving 9 bases between them. The V gene's germline CDR1 is SGDLS and CDR2 YYNGEE. This CDR3 has 14 residues. For the CDR3, the DNA is TGTGCCAGCAGCGTACTGGGGCAGTCCTACGAGCAGTACTTC. Encoded protein: CASSVLGQSYEQYF.

This chain links TRBV5-1 with TRBJ1-5; 10 nucleotides agree with TRBD1. With 0 bases clipped from V and 7 bases from J, the junction kept 7 bases outside the gene matches. Per the germline V gene, CDR1 is SGHRS and CDR2 is YFSETQ. This CDR3 has 16 residues. The CDR3 bases are TGCGCCAGCAGCTTGGGGGGACAGGGGCCCGCGCAGCCCCAGCATTTT. Residues: CASSLGGQGPAQPQHF.

The sample holds one count of this clone. The CDR3 sequence: CASSRTGPEAFF. Written as DNA, the CDR3 is TGTGCCAGCAGTCGGACAGGCCCTGAAGCTTTCTTT. This sequence joins TRBV2 and TRBJ1-1; the match to TRBD1 covers 7 bases. Germline CDR1 and CDR2: SNHLY and FYNNEI. This CDR3 has 12 residues. J was trimmed by 6 bases and V by 5 bases; bases with no gene match: 3.

The V gene is TRBV6-6, the J gene TRBJ2-2; no clear D. V lost 6 bases and J 3 bases, leaving 8 bases between the germline ends. The germline gives CDR1 MNHNY, CDR2 SVGAGI (reference sequence). The CDR3 is 13 residues long. The CDR3 sequence is CASSPDHTGELFF. DNA of the CDR3: TGTGCCAGCAGCCCAGATCACACCGGGGAGCTGTTTTTT.

The chain has TRBV24-1 and TRBJ2-3, with 7 bases that match TRBD1. Germline-derived CDR1 and CDR2 are KGHDR and SFDVKD. Trimming at V came to 1 base and at J to 1 base, leaving 1 base not matched to a gene. The CDR3 spans 15 residues. DNA of the CDR3: TGTGCCACCAGTGATTTCGGGACAGGCACAGATACGCAGTATTTT. The encoded protein is CATSDFGTGTDTQYF.

This rearrangement joins TRBV5-1 to TRBJ2-3, with TRBD2 identical over 7 bases. Trimming removed 4 bases from V and 1 base from J; junction bases left unmatched: 6. The CDR3 spans 15 residues. CDR1 and CDR2 (germline): SGHRS, YFSETQ. Written as DNA, the CDR3 is TGCGCCAGCAGCAGAGGGGCGGGGGGCACAGATACGCAGTATTTT. It is translated as CASSRGAGGTDTQYF.

V is TRBV29-1 and J is TRBJ2-4; TRBD1 agrees at 10 bases. The CDR3 spans 13 residues. V dropped 6 bases and J dropped 8; count of bases not matched to a gene: 7. Germline values: CDR1 SQVTM, CDR2 ANQGSEA. CDR3 nucleotides: TGCAGCGTCGACGGACAGGGGGAGGACATTCAGTACTTC. Translation: CSVDGQGEDIQYF.

V usage is TRBV7-2 and J usage is TRBJ2-5; D possibly corresponds to TRBD2 (6 bases). Between the trimmed V and J ends, which lost 4 bases and 3 bases, there was a span of 18 bases. The CDR3 contains 16 residues. Looked up from germline, CDR1 is SGHTA and CDR2 is FQGNSA. CDR3 sequence reads: CASSSGLLIRKETQYF. CDR3 sequence (DNA): TGTGCCAGCAGCTCGGGACTCCTCATACGAAAAGAGACCCAGTACTTC. The variable domain in full, completed from reference TRBV7-2 and TRBJ2-5, reads GAGVSQSPSNKVTEKGKDVELRCDPISGHTALYWYRQSLGQGLEFLIYFQGNSAPDKSGLPSDRFSAERTGGSVSTLTIQRTQQEDSAVYLCASSSGLLIRKETQYFGPGTRLLVL.

This clone was picked up one time. V is TRBV27 and J is TRBJ1-2; 11 positions match TRBD1. The germline CDR1 and CDR2 sequences are MNHEY and SMNVEV (reference sequence). The V and J ends lost 2 bases and 6 bases, in that order; junction bases with no gene match: 8. CDR3 size: 16 residues. The CDR3 loop reads CASSLLGQGARDGYTF. The CDR3 DNA reads TGTGCCAGCAGTTTACTCGGACAGGGGGCTCGGGATGGCTACACCTTC.